The present TCR beta chain was sequenced within a study of T cell repertoires in cytomegalovirus infection. The CDR3 loop spans 15 amino acids. From germline, CDR1 is MNHEY and CDR2 SVGAGI. V lost 2 bases to trimming and J lost 1 base; unmatched junction nucleotides: 4. TCRdb called the reads again in MiXCR, with one record for every CDR3 protein. The sample has approximately 290,000 distinct CDR3 sequences, under 30% seen once. The TCR originated in a human donor in good health (CMV status not recorded). Some clones in this sample may be carry-over from other donors' samples. Sequencing used PBMCs. The V call is TRBV6-5, the J call TRBJ2-5; 7 nucleotides match TRBD2. CDR3 bases: TGTGCCAGCAGTTACAGTGGCGGGGGCCAAGAGACCCAGTACTTC. Amino acids: CASSYSGGGQETQYF.